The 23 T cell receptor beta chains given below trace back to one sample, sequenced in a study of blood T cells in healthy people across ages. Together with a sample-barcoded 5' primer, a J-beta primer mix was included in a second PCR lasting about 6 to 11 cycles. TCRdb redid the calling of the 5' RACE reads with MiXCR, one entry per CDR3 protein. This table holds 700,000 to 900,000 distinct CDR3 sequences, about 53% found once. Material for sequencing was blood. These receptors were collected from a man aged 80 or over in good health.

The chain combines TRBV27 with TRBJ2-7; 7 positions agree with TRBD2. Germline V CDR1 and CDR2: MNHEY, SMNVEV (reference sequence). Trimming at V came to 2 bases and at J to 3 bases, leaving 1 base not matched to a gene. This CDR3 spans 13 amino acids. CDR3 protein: CASSLQRDYEQYF. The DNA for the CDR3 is TGTGCCAGCAGTTTACAGCGGGACTACGAGCAGTACTTC.

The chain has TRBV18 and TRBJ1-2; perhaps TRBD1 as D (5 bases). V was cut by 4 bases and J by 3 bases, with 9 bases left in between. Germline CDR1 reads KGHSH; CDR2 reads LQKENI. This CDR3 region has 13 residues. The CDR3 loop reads CASSHGGHYGYTF. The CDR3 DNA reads TGTGCCAGCTCACACGGGGGACACTATGGCTACACCTTC.

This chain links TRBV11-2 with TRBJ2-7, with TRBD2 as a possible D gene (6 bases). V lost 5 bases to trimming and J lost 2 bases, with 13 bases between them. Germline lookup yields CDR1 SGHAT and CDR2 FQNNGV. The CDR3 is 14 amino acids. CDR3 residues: CASSRTGETYEQYF. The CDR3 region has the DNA TGTGCCAGCAGCCGCACGGGAGAGACCTACGAGCAGTACTTC.

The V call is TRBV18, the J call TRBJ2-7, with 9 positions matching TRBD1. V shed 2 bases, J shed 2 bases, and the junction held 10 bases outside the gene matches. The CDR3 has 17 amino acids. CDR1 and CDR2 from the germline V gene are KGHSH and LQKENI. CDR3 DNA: TGTGCCAGCTCACCATTGGGTCCCGGGACAGGGACCTACGAGCAGTACTTC. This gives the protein CASSPLGPGTGTYEQYF.

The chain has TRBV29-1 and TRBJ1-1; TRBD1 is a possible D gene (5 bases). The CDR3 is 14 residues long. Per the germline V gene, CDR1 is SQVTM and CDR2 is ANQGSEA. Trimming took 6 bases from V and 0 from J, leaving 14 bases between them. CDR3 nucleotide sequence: TGCAGCGTCGGCGGCGGGACGATGAACACTGAAGCTTTCTTT. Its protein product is CSVGGGTMNTEAFF.

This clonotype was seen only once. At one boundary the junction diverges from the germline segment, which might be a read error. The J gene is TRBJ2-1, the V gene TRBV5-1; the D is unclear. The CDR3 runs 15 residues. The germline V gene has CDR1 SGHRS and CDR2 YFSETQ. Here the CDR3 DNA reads TGCGCCAGCAGCCCAGAACCGGCCGGTTACAATGAGCGGTTCTTC. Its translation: CASSPEPAGYNERFF.

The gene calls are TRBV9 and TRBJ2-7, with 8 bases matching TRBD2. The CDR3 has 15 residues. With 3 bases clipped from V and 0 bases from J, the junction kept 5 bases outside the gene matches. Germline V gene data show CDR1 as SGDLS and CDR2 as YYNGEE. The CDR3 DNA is TGTGCCAGCAGCGGGGGACTAGACTCCTCCTACGAGCAGTACTTC. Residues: CASSGGLDSSYEQYF.

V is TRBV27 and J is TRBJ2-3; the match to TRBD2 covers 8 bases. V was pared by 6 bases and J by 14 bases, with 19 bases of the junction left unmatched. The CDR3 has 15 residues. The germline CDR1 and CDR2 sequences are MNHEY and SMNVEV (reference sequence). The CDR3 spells CASRLAEGGDRYAYF. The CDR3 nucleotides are TGTGCCAGCAGACTAGCGGAGGGGGGTGACAGATACGCGTATTTT.

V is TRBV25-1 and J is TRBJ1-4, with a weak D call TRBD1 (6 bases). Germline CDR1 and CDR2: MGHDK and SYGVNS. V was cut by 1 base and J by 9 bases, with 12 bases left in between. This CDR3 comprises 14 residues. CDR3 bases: TGTGCCAGCAGTGAATCCAGGGGAAATCAAAAACTGTTTTTT. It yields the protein CASSESRGNQKLFF.

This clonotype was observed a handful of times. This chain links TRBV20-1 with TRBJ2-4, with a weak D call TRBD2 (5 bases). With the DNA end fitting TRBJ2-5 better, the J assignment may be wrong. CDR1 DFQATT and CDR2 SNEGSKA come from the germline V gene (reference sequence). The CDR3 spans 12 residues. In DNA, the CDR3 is TGCAGTGCTCGCCCTCGGGGAGAGACCCAGTACTTC. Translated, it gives CSARPRGETQYF.

For the CDR3, the DNA is TGTGCCAGCAGCCAAAGAGGTTTCTCTGGAAACACCATATATTTT. It yields the protein CASSQRGFSGNTIYF. V is TRBV3-1 and J is TRBJ1-3, with unresolved D. The V gene's germline CDR1 is LGHDT and CDR2 YNNKEL (reference sequence). The V gene lost 2 bases and the J gene lost 0 bases, with 8 bases spanning the gap. The CDR3 runs to 15 residues.

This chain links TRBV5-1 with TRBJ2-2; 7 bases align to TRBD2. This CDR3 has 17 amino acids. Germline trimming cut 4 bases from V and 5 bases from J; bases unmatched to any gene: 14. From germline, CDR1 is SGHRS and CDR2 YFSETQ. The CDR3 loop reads CASSQASGAGGTGELFF. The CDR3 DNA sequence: TGCGCCAGCAGCCAGGCTAGCGGAGCCGGCGGGACCGGGGAGCTGTTTTTT.

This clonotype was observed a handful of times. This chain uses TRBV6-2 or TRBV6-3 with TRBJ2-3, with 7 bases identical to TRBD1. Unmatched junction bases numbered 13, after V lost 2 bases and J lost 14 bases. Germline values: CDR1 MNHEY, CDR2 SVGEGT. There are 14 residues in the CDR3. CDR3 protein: CASSYGDSHRYAYF. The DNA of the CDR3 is TGTGCCAGCAGTTACGGGGACAGTCACAGATACGCGTATTTT.

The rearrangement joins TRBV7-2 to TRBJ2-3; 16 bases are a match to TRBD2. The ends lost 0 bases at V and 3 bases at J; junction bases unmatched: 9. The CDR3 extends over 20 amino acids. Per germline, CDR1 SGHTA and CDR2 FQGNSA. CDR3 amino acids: CASSLAPTGTSGRATDTQYF. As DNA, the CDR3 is TGTGCCAGCAGCTTAGCCCCGACCGGGACTAGCGGGAGGGCAACAGATACGCAGTATTTT.

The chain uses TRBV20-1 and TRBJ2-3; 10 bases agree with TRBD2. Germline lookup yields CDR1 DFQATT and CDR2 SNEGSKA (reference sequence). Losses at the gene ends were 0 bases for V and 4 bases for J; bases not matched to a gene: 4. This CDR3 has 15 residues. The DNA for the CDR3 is TGCAGTGCTAGAGATCGACTAGCGGGTGCAGATACGCAGTATTTT. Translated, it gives CSARDRLAGADTQYF.

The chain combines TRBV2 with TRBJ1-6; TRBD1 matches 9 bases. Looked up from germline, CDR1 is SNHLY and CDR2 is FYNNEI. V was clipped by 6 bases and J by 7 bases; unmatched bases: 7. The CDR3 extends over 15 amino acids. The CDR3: CASSQGQGRNSPLHF. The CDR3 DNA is TGTGCCAGCAGCCAGGGACAGGGTCGAAATTCACCCCTCCACTTT.

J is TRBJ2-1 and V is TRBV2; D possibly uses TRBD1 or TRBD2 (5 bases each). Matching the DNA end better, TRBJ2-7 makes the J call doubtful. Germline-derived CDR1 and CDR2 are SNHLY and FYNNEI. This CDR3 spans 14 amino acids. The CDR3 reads CASSERGAYNEQYF. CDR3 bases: TGTGCCAGCAGTGAACGAGGGGCGTACAATGAGCAGTACTTC.

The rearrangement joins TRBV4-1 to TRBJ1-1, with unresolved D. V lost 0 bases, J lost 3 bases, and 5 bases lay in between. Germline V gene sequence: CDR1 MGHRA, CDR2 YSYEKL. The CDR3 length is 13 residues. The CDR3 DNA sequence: TGCGCCAGCAGCCAAGAAGGGCACACTGAAGCTTTCTTT. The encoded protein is CASSQEGHTEAFF.

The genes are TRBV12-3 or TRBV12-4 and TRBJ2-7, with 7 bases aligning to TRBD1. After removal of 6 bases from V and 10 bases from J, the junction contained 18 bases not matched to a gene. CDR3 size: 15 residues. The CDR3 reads CASSRGQSLVVSQYF. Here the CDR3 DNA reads TGTGCCAGCAGCCGGGGACAGAGCCTGGTAGTGTCCCAGTACTTC.

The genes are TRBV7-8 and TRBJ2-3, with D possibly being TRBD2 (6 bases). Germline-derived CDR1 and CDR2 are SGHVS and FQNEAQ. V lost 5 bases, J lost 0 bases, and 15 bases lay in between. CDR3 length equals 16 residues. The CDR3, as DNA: TGTGCCAGCAGCCGAGGGCGGCGGGGCAGCACAGATACGCAGTATTTT. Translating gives CASSRGRRGSTDTQYF.

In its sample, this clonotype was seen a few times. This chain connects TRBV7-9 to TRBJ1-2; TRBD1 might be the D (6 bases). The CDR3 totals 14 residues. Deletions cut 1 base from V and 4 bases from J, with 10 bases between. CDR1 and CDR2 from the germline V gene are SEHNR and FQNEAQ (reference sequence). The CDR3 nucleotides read TGTGCCAGCAGCTTAGACGGACAGCTCTATGGCTACACCTTC. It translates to CASSLDGQLYGYTF.

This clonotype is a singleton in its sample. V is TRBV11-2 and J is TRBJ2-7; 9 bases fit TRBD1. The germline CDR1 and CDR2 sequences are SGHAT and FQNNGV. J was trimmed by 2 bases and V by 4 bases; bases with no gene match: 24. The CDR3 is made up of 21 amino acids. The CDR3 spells CASSSATVGQGTRGSTYEQYF. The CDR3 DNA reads TGTGCCAGCAGCTCCGCGACAGTGGGACAGGGAACGAGGGGATCAACCTACGAGCAGTACTTC.

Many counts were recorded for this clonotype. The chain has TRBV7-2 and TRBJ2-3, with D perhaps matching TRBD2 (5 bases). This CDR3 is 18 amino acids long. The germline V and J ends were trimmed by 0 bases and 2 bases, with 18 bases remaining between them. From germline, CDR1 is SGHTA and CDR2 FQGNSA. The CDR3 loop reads CASSLALGVSPPTDTQYF. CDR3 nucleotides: TGTGCCAGCAGCTTAGCGCTCGGGGTTAGCCCACCCACAGATACGCAGTATTTT.